Presented here are 22 T cell receptor beta chains from one specimen sequenced in a study of blood T cell repertoires in COVID-19. Sequencing was performed with immunoSEQ multiplex PCR; in TCRdb, only in-frame clones are kept and a portion is missing. The repertoire includes around 200,000 clones, about nine tenths of them detected once, and 2% to 2.5% sits in the top ten. The material sequenced was peripheral blood. These receptors came from a woman in her 50s with acute or convalescent COVID-19.

The J gene is TRBJ2-5, the V gene TRBV29-1; D perhaps matches TRBD2 (5 bases). CDR1 is SQVTM, CDR2 ANQGSEA, per germline. This CDR3 contains 12 residues. V lost 4 bases and J 1 base, leaving 7 bases between the germline ends. CDR3 protein: CSVGRGQETQYF. In DNA form, the CDR3 reads TGCAGCGTTGGACGGGGCCAAGAGACCCAGTACTTC.

The rearrangement joins TRBV19 to TRBJ1-2, with 8 bases aligning to TRBD1. The V gene's germline CDR1 is LNHDA and CDR2 SQIVND (reference sequence). The CDR3 contains 15 residues. The J segment lost 1 base and the V segment lost 5 bases, leaving 6 bases of the junction unmatched. This chain's CDR3 is CASSPGQGLNYGYTF. The CDR3 coding sequence is TGTGCCAGTAGTCCCGGACAGGGCCTTAACTATGGCTACACCTTC.

The rearrangement links TRBV5-4 to TRBJ2-1, with 7 bases aligning to TRBD2. The CDR3 spans 16 residues. J lost 3 bases, V lost 0 bases, and 6 bases had no gene match. CDR1 and CDR2 (germline): SGHNT, YYREEE (reference sequence). This CDR3 is CASSLGSPGGYNEQFF. The CDR3 DNA sequence: TGTGCCAGCAGCTTGGGGTCCCCGGGGGGCTACAATGAGCAGTTCTTC.

J is TRBJ2-7 and V is TRBV5-1; 13 nucleotides line up with TRBD2. This CDR3 contains 16 residues. J lost 3 bases, V lost 6 bases, and 9 bases had no gene match. Looked up from germline, CDR1 is SGHRS and CDR2 is YFSETQ. CDR3 sequence: CASTPGLAGVNYEQYF. The CDR3 region has the DNA TGCGCCAGCACCCCTGGACTAGCGGGAGTCAACTACGAGCAGTACTTC.

This clone was picked up a small number of times. V usage is TRBV2 and J usage is TRBJ2-3; a possible D gene is TRBD2 (6 bases). The CDR3 runs 14 residues. Trimming removed 6 bases at V and 2 bases at J, with 12 bases between. CDR1 SNHLY and CDR2 FYNNEI come from the germline V gene. The chain's CDR3 is CASRAGPNTDTQYF. CDR3 coding DNA: TGTGCCAGCAGAGCGGGTCCTAACACAGATACGCAGTATTTT.

This clone was seen once. This chain links TRBV5-6 with TRBJ1-1; 7 bases align to TRBD1. CDR1 and CDR2 (germline): SGHDT, YYEEEE. V shed 4 bases and J 6 bases; nucleotides not matched to a gene: 12. The CDR3 loop spans 15 amino acids. CDR3 loop: CASSRSRGEFAEAFF. In nucleotides, the CDR3 is TGTGCCAGCAGCCGTTCCAGGGGGGAGTTCGCTGAAGCTTTCTTT.

The chain links TRBV11-2 to TRBJ2-3; 7 bases agree with TRBD2. CDR3 size: 17 residues. The V gene end was trimmed by 4 bases and the J gene end by 4 bases; junction bases not matched to a gene: 14. The germline V gene has CDR1 SGHAT and CDR2 FQNNGV. The CDR3 sequence: CASSYPLGGGPPDTQYF. CDR3 nucleotides: TGTGCCAGCAGCTACCCCCTGGGGGGAGGGCCCCCAGATACGCAGTATTTT.

This clone was detected only a few times. The CDR3 bases are TGTGCCAGCAGTTCCGGGACTAGCGTCCCCGAGCAGTACTTC. This translates into CASSSGTSVPEQYF. The rearrangement uses TRBV6-6 and TRBJ2-7; 10 nucleotides match TRBD2. Losses at the gene ends were 4 bases for V and 6 bases for J; bases not matched to a gene: 6. This CDR3 comprises 14 residues. The germline gives CDR1 MNHNY, CDR2 SVGAGI (reference sequence).

J is TRBJ2-3 and V is TRBV7-2; 9 bases map to TRBD2. Trimming took 5 bases from V and 0 from J; bases not matched to a gene: 6. Germline assignment: CDR1 SGHTA and CDR2 FQGNSA. There are 16 residues in the CDR3. This CDR3 reads CASSDRSGRSTDTQYF. CDR3 nucleotides: TGTGCCAGCAGCGACCGGAGCGGGAGGAGCACAGATACGCAGTATTTT.

CDR3 in DNA: TGTGCCAGCTCACCGGACAGCTCTAACTATGGCTACACCTTC. Protein sequence: CASSPDSSNYGYTF. This chain connects TRBV18 to TRBJ1-2, with D possibly matching TRBD1 (6 bases). From germline, CDR1 is KGHSH and CDR2 LQKENI. Trimming removed 3 bases from V and 0 bases from J, with 8 bases in between. The CDR3 spans 14 residues.

The chain uses TRBV18 and TRBJ2-5, with D possibly TRBD1 on 6 matching bases. V dropped 4 bases and J dropped 5 bases, with 14 bases sitting between them. CDR1 and CDR2 from the germline V gene are KGHSH and LQKENI. The length of the CDR3 is 14 residues. The CDR3 coding sequence is TGTGCCAGCTCACGGCAGGGGCAGGGGGAGACCCAGTACTTC. Amino acid sequence: CASSRQGQGETQYF.

CDR3 DNA: TGTGCCAGCAGTGTCGAGGGGGGGGGCACTGAAGCTTTCTTT. This translates into CASSVEGGGTEAFF. The chain has TRBV2 and TRBJ1-1, with D perhaps matching TRBD1 (6 bases). Germline CDR1 is SNHLY and CDR2 is FYNNEI. V was cut by 4 bases and J by 4 bases, with 13 bases left in between. This CDR3 spans 14 amino acids.

The genes are TRBV11-1 and TRBJ1-6; 8 bases line up with TRBD1. The germline V gene has CDR1 SGHAT and CDR2 FQDESV (reference sequence). Unmatched junction bases numbered 5, after V lost 4 bases and J lost 9 bases. CDR3 length: 14 residues. The CDR3 bases are TGTGCCAGCAGCTCAGGACAGGGATTTTCACCCCTCCACTTT. Protein product: CASSSGQGFSPLHF.

The V gene is TRBV19, the J gene TRBJ2-1; 7 bases are a match to TRBD2. V lost 3 bases and J lost 8; bases outside the gene matches: 1. The germline CDR1 and CDR2 sequences are LNHDA and SQIVND (reference sequence). The CDR3 is made up of 12 amino acids. The CDR3 here is CASSMGGYEQFF. The CDR3 DNA reads TGTGCCAGTAGTATGGGAGGGTATGAGCAGTTCTTC. Full variable domain (missing parts from reference TRBV19 and TRBJ2-1): DGGITQSPKYLFRKEGQNVTLSCEQNLNHDAMYWYRQDPGQGLRLIYYSQIVNDFQKGDIAEGYSVSREKKESFPLTVTSAQKNPTAFYLCASSMGGYEQFFGPGTRLTVL.

This clone has just one count. The V call is TRBV18, the J call TRBJ1-4; D is unclear. CDR3 length: 16 residues. Trimming took 6 bases from V and 3 from J, leaving 17 bases between them. Germline V CDR1 and CDR2: KGHSH, LQKENI. Written as DNA, the CDR3 is TGTGCCAGCTCCCAACTCCCTCCCGGTTCTAATGAAAAACTGTTTTTT. Amino acid sequence: CASSQLPPGSNEKLFF. The whole variable domain, filled in from reference TRBV18 and TRBJ1-4, reads NAGVMQNPRHLVRRRGQEARLRCSPMKGHSHVYWYRQLPEEGLKFMVYLQKENIIDESGMPKERFSAEFPKEGPSILRIQQVVRGDSAAYFCASSQLPPGSNEKLFFGSGTQLSVL.

The chain combines TRBV3-1 (or the pseudogene TRBV3-2) with TRBJ2-5; D is unclear. Germline loops: CDR1 LGHDT, CDR2 YNNKEL (reference sequence). This CDR3 is built from 14 residues. V was clipped by 2 bases and J by 1 base, with 8 bases between them. As DNA, the CDR3 is TGTGCCAGCAGCCAAACTACCGTCCAAGAGACCCAGTACTTC. Its protein product is CASSQTTVQETQYF.

In its sample, this clone was seen once. The V call is TRBV9, the J call TRBJ1-1; no clear D gene. V lost 0 bases to trimming and J lost 0 bases, with 9 bases between them. There are 15 residues in the CDR3. Germline loops: CDR1 SGDLS, CDR2 YYNGEE. This chain's CDR3 is CASSVDDNMNTEAFF. The CDR3, as DNA: TGTGCCAGCAGCGTAGACGACAACATGAACACTGAAGCTTTCTTT.

This chain links TRBV19 with TRBJ1-1; possibly TRBD1 for D (5 bases). With 6 bases removed from V and 3 bases from J, the gap between germline ends came to 8 bases. This CDR3 spans 12 amino acids. Per the germline V gene, CDR1 is LNHDA and CDR2 is SQIVND (reference sequence). This CDR3 reads CASRDTHTEAFF. CDR3 DNA: TGTGCCAGTAGGGACACCCACACTGAAGCTTTCTTT. The entire variable domain, with the rest obtained from reference TRBV19 and TRBJ1-1, is as follows: DGGITQSPKYLFRKEGQNVTLSCEQNLNHDAMYWYRQDPGQGLRLIYYSQIVNDFQKGDIAEGYSVSREKKESFPLTVTSAQKNPTAFYLCASRDTHTEAFFGQGTRLTVV.

The V call is TRBV6-5, the J call TRBJ1-2; D gene unclear. The CDR3 has 14 amino acids. Looked up from germline, CDR1 is MNHEY and CDR2 is SVGAGI. V lost 0 bases and J lost 5, with 10 bases in between. This chain's CDR3 is CASSYSRDGYGYTF. For the CDR3, the DNA is TGTGCCAGCAGTTACTCTAGAGATGGTTATGGCTACACCTTC.

This chain joins TRBV27 and TRBJ2-7, with TRBD1 as a possible D gene (6 bases). Trimming took off 4 bases at V and 4 bases at J, with 11 bases between the two ends. Germline V CDR1 and CDR2: MNHEY, SMNVEV (reference sequence). The CDR3 length is 13 residues. The CDR3 region has the DNA TGTGCCAGCAGTTGGACAGCCTATTACGAGCAGTACTTC. Translating it yields CASSWTAYYEQYF.

The rearrangement links TRBV7-9 to TRBJ2-1; the D is unclear. Deletions cut 0 bases from V and 0 bases from J, with 6 bases between. Germline V lookup: CDR1 SEHNR, CDR2 FQNEAQ (reference sequence). The CDR3 runs 15 residues. CDR3 sequence: CASSLAPSSYNEQFF. Here the CDR3 DNA reads TGTGCCAGCAGCTTAGCCCCGAGCTCCTACAATGAGCAGTTCTTC.

V and J are TRBV7-6 and TRBJ2-2; TRBD2 matches at 7 bases. Germline V gives CDR1 SGHVS, CDR2 FNYEAQ. CDR3 length equals 15 residues. V was clipped by 2 bases and J by 4 bases; unmatched bases: 4. This CDR3 is CASSLYWGGTGELFF. The CDR3 nucleotides are TGTGCCAGCAGCTTATATTGGGGGGGCACCGGGGAGCTGTTTTTT.